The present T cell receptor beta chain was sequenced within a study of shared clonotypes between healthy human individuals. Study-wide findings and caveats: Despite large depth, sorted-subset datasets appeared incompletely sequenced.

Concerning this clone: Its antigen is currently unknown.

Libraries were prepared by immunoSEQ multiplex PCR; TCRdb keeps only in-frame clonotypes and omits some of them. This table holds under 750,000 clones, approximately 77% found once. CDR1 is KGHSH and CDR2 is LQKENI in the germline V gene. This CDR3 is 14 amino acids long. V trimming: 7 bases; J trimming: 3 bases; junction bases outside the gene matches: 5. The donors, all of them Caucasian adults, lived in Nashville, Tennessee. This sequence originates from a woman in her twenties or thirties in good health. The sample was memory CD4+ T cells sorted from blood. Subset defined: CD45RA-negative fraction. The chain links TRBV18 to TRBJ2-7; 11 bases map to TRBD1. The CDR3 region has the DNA TGTGCCAGCTTCCCCGGGACAGGGGGCTACGAGCAGTACTTC. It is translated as CASFPGTGGYEQYF. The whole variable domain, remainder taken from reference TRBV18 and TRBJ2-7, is NAGVMQNPRHLVRRRGQEARLRCSPMKGHSHVYWYRQLPEEGLKFMVYLQKENIIDESGMPKERFSAEFPKEGPSILRIQQVVRGDSAAYFCASFPGTGGYEQYFGPGTRLTVT.